This paragraph reports one T cell receptor (beta chain). The repertoire was sequenced with immunoSEQ multiplex PCR; TCRdb's copy has only in-frame clones and lacks some. Among some 130,000 clones listed, 85% to 90% were seen once. The data stem from a study of T cell responses to AZD1222 COVID-19 vaccine. Germline V gene sequence: CDR1 SGHDT, CDR2 YYEEEE. This CDR3 is built from 14 residues. V was clipped by 4 bases and J by 0 bases, with 7 bases between them. The specimen comprised peripheral blood, sampled on day 0 of AZD1222 vaccination. The genes are TRBV5-6 and TRBJ2-2; D remains ambiguous. This clonotype originated in an adult in good health. This CDR3 is CASSGNANTGELFF. CDR3 DNA sequence: TGTGCCAGCAGCGGAAACGCGAACACCGGGGAGCTGTTTTTT.